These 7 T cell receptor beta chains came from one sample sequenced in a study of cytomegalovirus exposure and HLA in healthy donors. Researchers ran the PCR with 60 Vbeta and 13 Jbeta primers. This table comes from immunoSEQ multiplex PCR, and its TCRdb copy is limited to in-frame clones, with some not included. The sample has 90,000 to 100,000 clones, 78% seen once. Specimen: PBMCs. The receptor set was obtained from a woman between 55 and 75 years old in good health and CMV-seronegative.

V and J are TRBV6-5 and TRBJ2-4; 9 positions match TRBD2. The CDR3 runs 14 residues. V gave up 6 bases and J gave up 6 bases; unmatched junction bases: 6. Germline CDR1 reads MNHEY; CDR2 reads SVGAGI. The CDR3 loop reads CASRSLAGPNIQYF. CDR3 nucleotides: TGTGCCAGCAGATCCCTAGCGGGGCCAAACATTCAGTACTTC.

The DNA of the CDR3 is TGTGCCAGCAGCGCAGGGGGCAATCAGCCCCAGCATTTT. It specifies CASSAGGNQPQHF. This sequence joins TRBV6-5 and TRBJ1-5; tentative D call: TRBD1 (6 bases). With 6 bases removed from V and 2 bases from J, the gap between germline ends came to 8 bases. The CDR3 is 13 amino acids. Germline CDR1 is MNHEY and CDR2 is SVGAGI.

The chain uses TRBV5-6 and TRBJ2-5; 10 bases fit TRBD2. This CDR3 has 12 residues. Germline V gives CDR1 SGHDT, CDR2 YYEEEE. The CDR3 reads CSSGRFQETQYF. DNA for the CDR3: TGTTCTAGCGGGAGATTCCAAGAGACCCAGTACTTC.

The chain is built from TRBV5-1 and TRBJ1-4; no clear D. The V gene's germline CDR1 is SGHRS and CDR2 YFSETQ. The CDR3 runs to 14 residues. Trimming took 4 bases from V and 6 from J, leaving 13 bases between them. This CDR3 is CASSPQISDEKLFF. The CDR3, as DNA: TGCGCCAGCAGCCCACAGATTTCCGATGAAAAACTGTTTTTT.

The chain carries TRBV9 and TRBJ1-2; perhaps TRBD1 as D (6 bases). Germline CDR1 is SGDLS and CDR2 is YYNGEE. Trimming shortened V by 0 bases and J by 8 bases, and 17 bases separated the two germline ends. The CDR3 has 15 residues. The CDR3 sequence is CASSVGKGGNRGYTF. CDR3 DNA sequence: TGTGCCAGCAGCGTAGGAAAAGGGGGAAATCGGGGCTACACCTTC.

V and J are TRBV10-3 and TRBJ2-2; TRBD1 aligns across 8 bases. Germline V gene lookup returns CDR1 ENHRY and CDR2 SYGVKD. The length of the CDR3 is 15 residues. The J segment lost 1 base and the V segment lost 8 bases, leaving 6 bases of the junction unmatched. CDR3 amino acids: CAIRPGTGNTGELFF. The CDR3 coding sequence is TGTGCCATCCGCCCAGGGACAGGGAACACCGGGGAGCTGTTTTTT.

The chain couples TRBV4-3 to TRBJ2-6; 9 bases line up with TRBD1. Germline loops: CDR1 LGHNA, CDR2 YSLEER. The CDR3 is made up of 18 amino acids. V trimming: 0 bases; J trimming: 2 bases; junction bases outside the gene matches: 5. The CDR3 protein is CASSQEVDRGTGANVLTF. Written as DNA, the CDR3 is TGCGCCAGCAGCCAAGAAGTGGACAGGGGTACTGGGGCCAACGTCCTGACTTTC.